These 6 T cell receptor beta chains were all obtained from the same sample, sequenced in a study of shared clonotypes between healthy human individuals. TCRdb's copy holds only in-frame clones and misses some; the assay was immunoSEQ multiplex PCR. This sample has 2 million to 2.5 million clones; almost 96% occur once, and the top ten carry around 0.13%. Sequenced input: naive CD4+ T cells sorted from blood. Subset: CD45RA+ positively selected. All receptors come from a man younger than 35 in good health.

The table lists this clone with a count of one. The identical CDR3 is also encoded by other nucleotide sequences in the sample. The chain uses TRBV2 and TRBJ2-1; D gene uncertain. CDR1 is SNHLY and CDR2 is FYNNEI in the germline V gene. The length of the CDR3 is 12 residues. The V gene lost 5 bases and the J gene lost 6 bases, with 8 bases spanning the gap. The CDR3 DNA is TGTGCCAGCAGTAGTCAAGGCAATGAGCAGTTCTTC. This translates into CASSSQGNEQFF. The variable domain in full, with the rest retrieved from reference TRBV2 and TRBJ2-1, is EPEVTQTPSHQVTQMGQEVILRCVPISNHLYFYWYRQILGQKVEFLVSFYNNEISEKSEIFDDQFSVERPDGSNFTLKIRSTKLEDSAMYFCASSSQGNEQFFGPGTRLTVL.

The chain links TRBV6-6 to TRBJ2-7; D may be TRBD2 (6 bases). Germline lookup yields CDR1 MNHNY and CDR2 SVGAGI (reference sequence). The germline V and J ends were trimmed by 0 bases and 3 bases, with 12 bases remaining between them. There are 15 residues in the CDR3. CDR3 sequence reads: CASSYSGASDYEQYF. The CDR3 DNA reads as TGTGCCAGCAGTTACTCGGGAGCTAGCGACTACGAGCAGTACTTC.

The chain uses TRBV27 and TRBJ2-7; possibly TRBD2 for D (7 bases). Germline V gives CDR1 MNHEY, CDR2 SMNVEV (reference sequence). The CDR3 runs to 11 residues. The V end was cut by 6 bases, the J end by 11 bases, with 14 bases between. The CDR3 sequence: CASSYAGAKYF. CDR3 sequence (DNA): TGTGCCAGCAGCTACGCGGGGGCAAAGTACTTC.

J is TRBJ2-3 and V is TRBV9; 12 nucleotides match TRBD2. J gave up 0 bases and V 3 bases, and 14 bases lay outside the gene matches. The germline CDR1 and CDR2 sequences are SGDLS and YYNGEE. CDR3 size: 20 residues. The CDR3 nucleotides read TGTGCCAGCAGCGCATCGACTAGCGGGGGATCTTTGTCTAGCACAGATACGCAGTATTTT. This sequence encodes CASSASTSGGSLSSTDTQYF.

V gene TRBV2 combines with J gene TRBJ2-7; 7 nucleotides line up with TRBD2. The CDR3 covers 15 residues. Germline V CDR1 and CDR2: SNHLY, FYNNEI. The V segment lost 8 bases and the J segment 1 base; nucleotides outside the gene matches: 11. CDR3 in DNA: TGTGCCAGCTACACTCCAGCGGGGCGTTCCTACGAGCAGTACTTC. It codes for CASYTPAGRSYEQYF.

The chain is built from TRBV5-6 and TRBJ1-1; the D gene is possibly TRBD1 (5 bases). Germline V lookup: CDR1 SGHDT, CDR2 YYEEEE. The length of the CDR3 is 14 residues. V was trimmed by 1 base and J by 4 bases, leaving 11 bases between them. The CDR3 DNA reads as TGTGCCAGCAGCTTGTCGCAGGGAGGCACTGAAGCTTTCTTT. This sequence encodes CASSLSQGGTEAFF.